Listed below are T cell receptor beta chains from one sample, sequenced in a study of metastatic and nonmetastatic thyroid tumors. Using MiXCR, TCRdb reanalyzed the PCR reads. The sample shows around 16,000 clones, around 16% of them seen only once. The sequencing sample was made of blood. The receptor set was obtained from a female donor with papillary thyroid cancer or a benign thyroid nodule (not recorded which). Some clones in this sample may be carry-over from other donors' samples. CDR3s include the opening cysteine and the closing phenylalanine or tryptophan. The order of the fields is CDR3 protein, CDR3 DNA, D gene, J gene, clone size, V gene. D genes are given only for firm matches. For some rows the clone size is stated as once, few or many, or as a class when expanded; others skip it.

CDR3: CASSPRDPGRGYTF
DNA: TGTGCCAGCTCACCCCGGGACCCAGGACGGGGCTACACCTTC
D: .
J: TRBJ1-2
size: once
V: TRBV18

CDR3: CASSFNQETQYF
DNA: TGTGCCAGCAGCTTTAACCAAGAGACCCAGTACTTC
D: .
J: TRBJ2-5
size: few
V: TRBV5-6

CDR3: CASSYSMDPTTGYTF
DNA: TGTGCCAGCAGTTACTCAATGGACCCTACCACCGGCTACACCTTC
D: .
J: TRBJ1-2
size: many
V: TRBV6-5

CDR3: CASSLMVGGTGGDGYTF
DNA: TGTGCCAGCAGCTTAATGGTCGGGGGGACAGGGGGCGATGGCTACACCTTC
D: TRBD1
J: TRBJ1-2
size: many
V: TRBV7-2

CDR3: CASSLNRPEAQYF
DNA: TGTGCCAGCAGCTTAAACAGGCCCGAGGCGCAGTATTTT
D: .
J: TRBJ2-3
size: many
V: TRBV7-2

CDR3: CASSQDPPGLAGTDTQYF
DNA: TGCGCCAGCAGTCAAGATCCCCCGGGGCTAGCGGGCACAGATACGCAGTATTTT
D: TRBD2
J: TRBJ2-3
size: many
V: TRBV4-1

CDR3: CASSHDRAGNQPQHF
DNA: TGTGCCAGCAGCCATGACAGGGCGGGGAATCAGCCCCAGCATTTT
D: TRBD1
J: TRBJ1-5
size: .
V: TRBV6-1

CDR3: CASSPMTGVDYGYTF
DNA: TGTGCCAGCTCACCAATGACAGGGGTAGACTATGGCTACACCTTC
D: TRBD1
J: TRBJ1-2
size: many
V: TRBV18

CDR3: CASHPGDAGMTAVANTGELFF
DNA: TGTGCCAGCCACCCAGGTGATGCGGGGATGACTGCGGTCGCGAACACCGGGGAGCTGTTTTTT
D: .
J: TRBJ2-2
size: .
V: TRBV28

CDR3: CASIFEPGGGYEQFF
DNA: TGTGCCAGCATCTTCGAGCCGGGGGGTGGCTATGAGCAGTTCTTC
D: TRBD2
J: TRBJ2-1
size: .
V: TRBV7-6

CDR3: CASSLTQGVSYEQYF
DNA: TGTGCCAGCAGCCTAACACAGGGGGTCTCCTACGAGCAGTACTTC
D: TRBD1
J: TRBJ2-7
size: many
V: TRBV5-4

CDR3: CASSLATANTGELFF
DNA: TGCGCCAGCAGCTTGGCCACAGCGAACACCGGGGAGCTGTTTTTT
D: .
J: TRBJ2-2
size: many
V: TRBV5-1

CDR3: CASSIPLNGDTEAFF
DNA: TGTGCCAGTAGTATCCCCCTAAACGGGGACACTGAAGCTTTCTTT
D: .
J: TRBJ1-1
size: medium-sized
V: TRBV19

CDR3: CASRGSLAMGEKLFF
DNA: TGTGCCAGTAGAGGGTCCCTCGCGATGGGTGAAAAACTGTTTTTT
D: .
J: TRBJ1-4
size: many
V: TRBV19

CDR3: CASSVQGRSYEQYF
DNA: TGTGCCAGCAGTGTGCAGGGCAGGAGCTACGAGCAGTACTTC
D: .
J: TRBJ2-7
size: medium-sized
V: TRBV6-1

CDR3: CSAGGRQPQHF
DNA: TGCAGTGCTGGGGGCCGGCAGCCCCAGCATTTT
D: .
J: TRBJ1-5
size: many
V: TRBV20-1

CDR3: CSVGDRYQETQYF
DNA: TGCAGCGTGGGGGACAGGTACCAAGAGACCCAGTACTTC
D: TRBD1
J: TRBJ2-5
size: .
V: TRBV29-1

CDR3: CASSIDSSGANVLTF
DNA: TGTGCCAGCAGCATCGACAGCTCTGGGGCCAACGTCCTGACTTTC
D: .
J: TRBJ2-6
size: .
V: TRBV3-1

CDR3: CASSNYRASNTGELFF
DNA: TGTGCCAGCAGCAACTACCGGGCCTCGAACACCGGGGAGCTGTTTTTT
D: .
J: TRBJ2-2
size: many
V: TRBV3-1

CDR3: CASTGTDSYNEQFF
DNA: TGTGCCAGCACCGGGACCGATTCCTACAATGAGCAGTTCTTC
D: .
J: TRBJ2-1
size: few
V: TRBV12-3/TRBV12-4

CDR3: CASIRDLRIYEQYF
DNA: TGTGCCAGCATCCGGGACCTACGCATATACGAGCAGTACTTC
D: .
J: TRBJ2-7
size: .
V: TRBV28

CDR3: CASSLGLAYEQYF
DNA: TGTGCCAGCAGTTTAGGGCTAGCCTACGAGCAGTACTTC
D: .
J: TRBJ2-7
size: few
V: TRBV12-3/TRBV12-4

CDR3: CASSQDPGSRNEQFF
DNA: TGCGCCAGCAGCCAAGATCCAGGGTCACGGAATGAGCAGTTCTTC
D: .
J: TRBJ2-1
size: many
V: TRBV4-1

CDR3: CASSPRFSTAQFF
DNA: TGTGCCAGCAGCCCTAGATTCTCGACAGCGCAGTTCTTC
D: .
J: TRBJ2-1
size: many
V: TRBV4-2

CDR3: CASSRGRQGAGGTEAFF
DNA: TGTGCCAGCAGCCGAGGCCGTCAGGGGGCGGGGGGCACTGAAGCTTTCTTT
D: TRBD1
J: TRBJ1-1
size: many
V: TRBV4-2

CDR3: CASSEAGVYNEQFF
DNA: TGTGCCAGCAGTGAGGCGGGGGTCTACAATGAGCAGTTCTTC
D: TRBD2
J: TRBJ2-1
size: few
V: TRBV2

CDR3: CASSQVVGQGVDGYTF
DNA: TGCGCCAGCAGCCAAGTGGTCGGACAGGGGGTCGATGGCTACACCTTC
D: TRBD1
J: TRBJ1-2
size: .
V: TRBV4-1

CDR3: CASSPGFRDYGYTF
DNA: TGTGCCAGCAGTCCCGGGTTCCGGGACTATGGCTACACCTTC
D: .
J: TRBJ1-2
size: many
V: TRBV3-1

CDR3: CASSFTRRDEQYF
DNA: TGTGCCAGCAGTTTCACCCGTCGGGACGAGCAGTACTTC
D: .
J: TRBJ2-7
size: medium-sized
V: TRBV12-3/TRBV12-4

CDR3: CASSLGQLSTDTQYF
DNA: TGTGCCAGCAGTTTGGGGCAGTTAAGCACAGATACGCAGTATTTT
D: .
J: TRBJ2-3
size: medium-sized
V: TRBV12-3/TRBV12-4

CDR3: CASSLQYEQYF
DNA: TGTGCCAGCAGCTTACAATACGAGCAGTACTTC
D: .
J: TRBJ2-7
size: many
V: TRBV11-2

CDR3: CASSVSQGRETQYF
DNA: TGTGCCAGCAGCGTATCGCAGGGGAGAGAGACCCAGTACTTC
D: .
J: TRBJ2-5
size: many
V: TRBV5-6

CDR3: CATSRGREAFF
DNA: TGTGCCACCAGCAGAGGTCGTGAAGCTTTCTTT
D: .
J: TRBJ1-1
size: medium-sized
V: TRBV15

CDR3: CASSSQRQGAFSYEQYF
DNA: TGTGCCAGCAGTTCACAACGACAGGGGGCCTTCTCCTACGAGCAGTACTTC
D: TRBD1
J: TRBJ2-7
size: medium-sized
V: TRBV28

CDR3: CASSEHRDGAFF
DNA: TGTGCCAGCAGCGAACACCGAGATGGGGCTTTCTTT
D: .
J: TRBJ1-1
size: many
V: TRBV7-9

CDR3: CASMKGRTEAFF
DNA: TGTGCCAGCATGAAGGGAAGGACTGAAGCTTTCTTT
D: .
J: TRBJ1-1
size: medium-sized
V: TRBV6-1

CDR3: CASSLVTGGVTEAFF
DNA: TGCGCCAGCAGCTTGGTTACAGGGGGCGTTACTGAAGCTTTCTTT
D: TRBD1
J: TRBJ1-1
size: many
V: TRBV5-1

CDR3: CASSSGAYTEAFF
DNA: TGTGCCAGCAGCTCCGGGGCCTACACTGAAGCTTTCTTT
D: .
J: TRBJ1-1
size: many
V: TRBV5-5

CDR3: CASSIRPLKRANYGYTF
DNA: TGTGCCAGTAGTATTAGGCCTCTCAAAAGGGCTAACTATGGCTACACCTTC
D: .
J: TRBJ1-2
size: many
V: TRBV19

CDR3: CASSGDETQYF
DNA: TGTGCCAGTTCCGGGGATGAGACCCAGTACTTC
D: .
J: TRBJ2-5
size: many
V: TRBV2

CDR3: CVVGGQNTGELFF
DNA: TGTGTCGTCGGGGGGCAGAACACCGGGGAGCTGTTTTTT
D: .
J: TRBJ2-2
size: many
V: TRBV5-4

CDR3: CAWSRNRGWTDTQYF
DNA: TGTGCCTGGAGTAGGAACAGGGGTTGGACAGATACGCAGTATTTT
D: TRBD1
J: TRBJ2-3
size: many
V: TRBV30

CDR3: CASSRNTEAFF
DNA: TGTGCCAGCAGTCGGAACACTGAAGCTTTCTTT
D: .
J: TRBJ1-1
size: many
V: TRBV25-1

CDR3: CASSESGSSVDEQFF
DNA: TGTGCCAGCAGTGAAAGCGGGAGCTCGGTGGATGAGCAGTTCTTC
D: TRBD2
J: TRBJ2-1
size: few
V: TRBV2

CDR3: CSAKRQNYEQYF
DNA: TGCAGTGCCAAAAGACAGAACTACGAGCAGTACTTC
D: .
J: TRBJ2-7
size: .
V: TRBV20-1

CDR3: CASSLGASGGQQETQYF
DNA: TGTGCCAGCAGCTTAGGTGCGTCGGGGGGGCAACAAGAGACCCAGTACTTC
D: TRBD2
J: TRBJ2-5
size: many
V: TRBV11-2

CDR3: CASSQGGTDTQYF
DNA: TGTGCCAGCAGCCAGGGGGGCACAGATACGCAGTATTTT
D: .
J: TRBJ2-3
size: many
V: TRBV3-1

CDR3: CASSDRTGIQPQHF
DNA: TGCGCCAGCAGTGACCGGACCGGGATTCAGCCCCAGCATTTT
D: .
J: TRBJ1-5
size: many
V: TRBV10-2

CDR3: CAISELDPSNQPQHF
DNA: TGTGCCATCAGTGAGCTCGATCCTAGCAATCAGCCCCAGCATTTT
D: .
J: TRBJ1-5
size: many
V: TRBV10-3

CDR3: CASSQDRFTDTQYF
DNA: TGTGCCAGCAGCCAAGACAGGTTCACAGATACGCAGTATTTT
D: .
J: TRBJ2-3
size: many
V: TRBV14

CDR3: CASSSPRGIGTDTQYF
DNA: TGCGCCAGCAGCTCCCCCAGGGGGATTGGCACAGATACGCAGTATTTT
D: TRBD1
J: TRBJ2-3
size: few
V: TRBV5-1